Shown below are 24 T cell receptor beta chains from a single sample sequenced in a study of blood T cell repertoires in COVID-19. Sequenced by immunoSEQ multiplex PCR; TCRdb stores in-frame clones only, minus some. This table holds over 150,000 clones, roughly 84% found once. The specimen sequenced was peripheral blood. Every receptor here comes from a woman of 80 years or more with active or convalescent COVID-19.

The rearrangement uses TRBV14 and TRBJ1-2; weak D call: TRBD1 (5 bases). Germline CDR1 and CDR2: SGHDN and FVKESK. The CDR3 loop spans 14 amino acids. V lost 1 base, J lost 2 bases, and 8 bases lay in between. The CDR3 here is CASSQGPGNYGYTF. The CDR3 nucleotides are TGTGCCAGCAGCCAAGGGCCAGGGAACTATGGCTACACCTTC.

This clone was found a few times. The chain recombines TRBV6-5 with TRBJ2-2; tentatively, D is TRBD2 (5 bases). Trimming took 8 bases from V and 6 from J, leaving 16 bases between them. The CDR3 is made up of 14 amino acids. Germline V CDR1 and CDR2: MNHEY, SVGAGI. The CDR3 sequence: CASHSEFVSGELFF. The CDR3 DNA reads TGTGCCAGCCATAGCGAGTTCGTATCCGGGGAGCTGTTTTTT.

The CDR3 loop reads CASSGQDLYGYTF. The CDR3 region has the DNA TGTGCCAGTAGCGGACAGGACCTCTATGGCTACACCTTC. V gene TRBV19 combines with J gene TRBJ1-2; 7 nucleotides align to TRBD1. Losses at the gene ends were 6 bases for V and 4 bases for J; bases not matched to a gene: 5. The CDR3 is 13 amino acids. Germline V gene sequence: CDR1 LNHDA, CDR2 SQIVND (reference sequence).

The gene calls are TRBV15 and TRBJ2-7; 9 bases are a match to TRBD2. V shed 3 bases, J shed 2 bases, and the junction held 8 bases outside the gene matches. Looked up from germline, CDR1 is LNHNV and CDR2 is YYDKDF (reference sequence). The CDR3 consists of 16 residues. CDR3 amino acids: CATSSRGQREAYEQYF. The CDR3 DNA reads TGTGCCACCAGCAGTCGGGGCCAGCGGGAGGCCTACGAGCAGTACTTC.

The chain has TRBV5-1 and TRBJ2-2, with 12 bases that match TRBD2. Germline CDR1 is SGHRS and CDR2 is YFSETQ. V was clipped by 4 bases and J by 7 bases; unmatched bases: 8. CDR3 length equals 16 residues. CDR3 sequence reads: CASSMTSGGGGGELFF. CDR3 DNA: TGCGCCAGCAGCATGACTAGCGGGGGAGGTGGCGGGGAGCTGTTTTTT.

This clone was counted only a few times. J is TRBJ1-4 and V is TRBV21-1; the table's D call, TRBD1, has no DNA check behind it. TRBV21-1 corresponds to a pseudogene. The CDR3 runs 15 residues. CDR3 residues: CASSPSDSENEKLFF. CDR3 DNA sequence: TGTGCCAGCAGTCCCTCGGACAGTGAGAATGAAAAACTGTTTTTT.

This clone was observed a single time. This chain joins TRBV9 and TRBJ2-3; weak D call: TRBD2 (5 bases). With 4 bases removed from V and 3 bases from J, the gap between germline ends came to 9 bases. CDR1 SGDLS and CDR2 YYNGEE come from the germline V gene. The CDR3 extends over 13 amino acids. CDR3 protein: CASSPTGTDTQYF. For the CDR3, the DNA is TGTGCCAGCAGCCCCACGGGGACAGATACGCAGTATTTT. The variable domain in full, completed from reference TRBV9 and TRBJ2-3, reads DSGVTQTPKHLITATGQRVTLRCSPRSGDLSVYWYQQSLDQGLQFLIQYYNGEERAKGNILERFSAQQFPDLHSELNLSSLELGDSALYFCASSPTGTDTQYFGPGTRLTVL.

The CDR3 DNA follows: TGCGCCAGCAGTCTCGGGACAGTGAATATCGAGCAGTACTTC. It codes for CASSLGTVNIEQYF. The J gene is TRBJ2-7, the V gene TRBV23-1, with 7 positions matching TRBD1. TRBV23-1 belongs to the ORF category, with a function that is uncertain. The CDR3 length is 14 residues. The V and J ends lost 4 bases and 6 bases, in that order; junction bases with no gene match: 9.

This rearrangement joins TRBV28 to TRBJ2-6, with 7 positions matching TRBD1. The CDR3 is 16 residues long. V trimming: 6 bases; J trimming: 2 bases; junction bases outside the gene matches: 7. Germline values: CDR1 MDHEN, CDR2 SYDVKM. CDR3 nucleotides: TGTGCCAGCAGCTCCCGAGGGGGCGCTGGGGCCAACGTCCTGACTTTC. It encodes CASSSRGGAGANVLTF. Using reference TRBV28 and TRBJ2-6 for the parts outside the CDR3, the full variable domain is DVKVTQSSRYLVKRTGEKVFLECVQDMDHENMFWYRQDPGLGLRLIYFSYDVKMKEKGDIPEGYSVSREKKERFSLILESASTNQTSMYLCASSSRGGAGANVLTFGAGSRLTVL.

The rearrangement uses TRBV16 and TRBJ2-1, with D possibly being TRBD1 (6 bases). This CDR3 region has 15 residues. Trimming took off 1 base at V and 7 bases at J, with 14 bases between the two ends. CDR1 is KGHSY and CDR2 is FQNENV in the germline V gene. CDR3 bases: TGTGCCAGCAGCCAATTTTCTTCAGGGGAGAATGAGCAGTTCTTC. Its protein product is CASSQFSSGENEQFF. The full variable domain, completed using reference TRBV16 and TRBJ2-1, is GEEVAQTPKHLVRGEGQKAKLYCAPIKGHSYVFWYQQVLKNEFKFLISFQNENVFDETGMPKERFSAKCLPNSPCSLEIQATKLEDSAVYFCASSQFSSGENEQFFGPGTRLTVL.

The chain recombines TRBV14 with TRBJ2-7; TRBD2 matches at 9 bases. The V and J ends lost 1 base and 5 bases, in that order; junction bases with no gene match: 9. Germline lookup yields CDR1 SGHDN and CDR2 FVKESK. This CDR3 has 16 amino acids. The CDR3 coding sequence is TGTGCCAGCAGCCAAGCCCCCCTAGCGGGATCCCACGAGCAGTACTTC. Translated: CASSQAPLAGSHEQYF.

V usage is TRBV28 and J usage is TRBJ1-6; D is uncertain. Per germline, CDR1 MDHEN and CDR2 SYDVKM. V was pared by 4 bases and J by 7 bases, with 14 bases between. The CDR3 has 15 amino acids. CDR3 sequence: CASSSSRGGNSPLHF. The CDR3 nucleotides read TGTGCCAGCAGTTCCTCTCGGGGTGGAAATTCACCCCTCCACTTT.

The genes are TRBV6-1 and TRBJ1-5; D uncertain. The length of the CDR3 is 13 residues. Between the trimmed V and J ends, which lost 0 bases and 7 bases, there was a span of 7 bases. CDR1 is MNHNS and CDR2 is SASEGT in the germline V gene. For the CDR3, the DNA is TGTGCCAGCAGTGAAGCTGAGAAACAGCCCCAGCATTTT. This gives the protein CASSEAEKQPQHF.

This rearrangement joins TRBV19 to TRBJ1-5, with TRBD1 matching over 7 bases. CDR3 length: 15 residues. Germline CDR1 LNHDA, CDR2 SQIVND (reference sequence). The junction had 8 bases not matched to a gene; V was cut back by 6 bases and J by 3 bases. This CDR3 is CASSPQGQINQPQHF. The CDR3 coding sequence is TGTGCCAGTAGCCCTCAGGGACAGATCAATCAGCCCCAGCATTTT. Combining the CDR3 with reference TRBV19 and TRBJ1-5 gives the whole variable domain DGGITQSPKYLFRKEGQNVTLSCEQNLNHDAMYWYRQDPGQGLRLIYYSQIVNDFQKGDIAEGYSVSREKKESFPLTVTSAQKNPTAFYLCASSPQGQINQPQHFGDGTRLSIL.

The genes are TRBV4-2 and TRBJ1-5, with 7 bases matching TRBD1. After removal of 4 bases from V and 0 bases from J, the junction contained 15 bases not matched to a gene. This CDR3 contains 19 residues. Germline CDR1 is LGHNA and CDR2 is YNFKEQ. The CDR3 DNA reads TGTGCCAGCAGCCGTATAGCCGGGACAGTTGATAATAGCAATCAGCCCCAGCATTTT. It translates to CASSRIAGTVDNSNQPQHF.

The chain combines TRBV28 with TRBJ1-1; no firm D call. The germline V gene encodes CDR1 MDHEN and CDR2 SYDVKM. V gave up 7 bases and J gave up 5 bases, with 8 bases separating them. The CDR3 runs 11 residues. Here the CDR3 reads CASTTVTEAFF. Here the CDR3 DNA reads TGTGCCAGCACCACAGTGACTGAAGCTTTCTTT.

The chain combines TRBV9 with TRBJ2-1; 13 bases are a match to TRBD2. Germline trimming cut 3 bases from V and 9 bases from J; bases unmatched to any gene: 6. CDR3 length equals 15 residues. Germline values: CDR1 SGDLS, CDR2 YYNGEE. CDR3 in DNA: TGTGCCAGCAGCGAGGGGGGACTAGCGGGAAGTGAGCAGTTCTTC. Translated: CASSEGGLAGSEQFF.

This chain uses TRBV4-2 with TRBJ2-7; 9 nucleotides line up with TRBD1. There are 17 residues in the CDR3. CDR1 LGHNA and CDR2 YNFKEQ come from the germline V gene. J gave up 1 base and V 1 base, and 8 bases lay outside the gene matches. CDR3 amino acids: CASSQALTGGASYEQYF. The CDR3 coding sequence is TGTGCCAGCAGCCAAGCTCTAACAGGGGGCGCATCCTACGAGCAGTACTTC.

The rearrangement joins TRBV24-1 to TRBJ1-1, with D possibly TRBD1 on 5 matching bases. Trimming left V 3 bases short and J 10 bases short, with 14 bases between. CDR3 length: 13 amino acids. Germline CDR1 KGHDR, CDR2 SFDVKD. The CDR3 loop reads CATSDPVRGRAFF. In DNA, the CDR3 is TGTGCCACCAGTGATCCGGTAAGGGGAAGAGCTTTCTTT.

The gene calls are TRBV25-1 and TRBJ2-5; the D gene is possibly TRBD2 (6 bases). The CDR3 runs 13 residues. The V and J ends lost 1 base and 9 bases respectively, with 12 bases between them. Germline CDR1 MGHDK, CDR2 SYGVNS. CDR3 residues: CASSESTGVAQYF. The CDR3 DNA is TGTGCCAGCAGTGAATCAACGGGGGTGGCCCAGTACTTC.

V usage is TRBV11-2 and J usage is TRBJ2-2; D possibly corresponds to TRBD1 (5 bases). The CDR3 consists of 17 residues. Germline V CDR1 and CDR2: SGHAT, FQNNGV. V gave up 0 bases and J gave up 0 bases, with 11 bases separating them. The CDR3 nucleotides read TGTGCCAGCAGCTTAGATATGTCCAGGGCGAACACCGGGGAGCTGTTTTTT. Translating it yields CASSLDMSRANTGELFF.

V gene TRBV18 combines with J gene TRBJ1-6; tentative D call: TRBD1 (5 bases). V dropped 3 bases and J dropped 17 bases, with 14 bases sitting between them. The CDR3 is made up of 12 amino acids. Germline values: CDR1 KGHSH, CDR2 LQKENI. CDR3 amino acids: CASSPNDSDFHF. CDR3 coding DNA: TGTGCCAGCTCACCTAATGACAGTGACTTCCACTTT.

DNA of the CDR3: TGTGCCATCACCGCGGGTACCGATTTTTACGAGCAGTACTTC. It encodes CAITAGTDFYEQYF. The rearrangement uses TRBV27 and TRBJ2-7, with D perhaps TRBD2 (5 bases). CDR3 length equals 14 residues. Trimming removed 10 bases from V and 4 bases from J, with 20 bases in between. Germline CDR1 MNHEY, CDR2 SMNVEV (reference sequence).

The chain carries TRBV15 and TRBJ2-5; D call uncertain. V was pared by 2 bases and J by 1 base, with 5 bases between. The CDR3 runs to 13 residues. Germline assignment: CDR1 LNHNV and CDR2 YYDKDF (reference sequence). CDR3 sequence reads: CATSRQFQETQYF. In DNA, the CDR3 is TGTGCCACCAGCAGACAGTTCCAAGAGACCCAGTACTTC.